Shown below are 9 T cell receptor beta chains from a single sample sequenced in a study of Graves' ophthalmopathy and Graves' hyperthyroidism. Researchers took RNA transcripts and amplified TCR beta CDR3 regions from them. HTBI primers were employed in first-round RT-PCR, then a second-round multiplex PCR followed. One entry per CDR3 protein, called by TCRdb with MiXCR from the multiplex PCR reads. The repertoire includes 600,000 to 950,000 distinct CDR3 sequences, 40% of them detected once, and 44% sits in the top ten. What was sequenced was peripheral blood. These receptors all come from an adult man with Graves' ophthalmopathy.

This clonotype was observed at least ten times. This chain connects TRBV10-3 to TRBJ1-4; TRBD1 matches at 7 bases. With 0 bases clipped from V and 0 bases from J, the junction kept 4 bases outside the gene matches. The germline CDR1 and CDR2 sequences are ENHRY and SYGVKD. The CDR3 is 17 residues long. CDR3 coding DNA: TGTGCCATCAGTGAGTCTGACAGGGACGCAACTAATGAAAAACTGTTTTTT. Translated, it gives CAISESDRDATNEKLFF.

This chain joins TRBV30 and TRBJ1-6; D is unclear. The V gene lost 0 bases and the J gene lost 6 bases, with 9 bases spanning the gap. There are 14 residues in the CDR3. Germline assignment: CDR1 GTSNPN and CDR2 SVGIG (reference sequence). The chain's CDR3 is CAWSVEWGNSPLHF. CDR3 nucleotides: TGTGCCTGGAGTGTAGAGTGGGGTAATTCACCCCTCCACTTT. The whole variable domain, remainder taken from reference TRBV30 and TRBJ1-6, is SQTIHQWPATLVQPVGSPLSLECTVEGTSNPNLYWYRQAAGRGLQLLFYSVGIGQISSEVPQNLSASRPQDRQFILSSKKLLLSDSGFYLCAWSVEWGNSPLHFGNGTRLTVT.

The genes are TRBV6-2 or TRBV6-3 and TRBJ2-5, with D tentatively TRBD1 (7 bases). This CDR3 contains 16 residues. Germline V lookup: CDR1 MNHEY, CDR2 SVGEGT. The ends were cut back, 0 bases at V and 5 bases at J, with 16 bases in the middle. The CDR3 DNA follows: TGTGCCAGCAGTTACTCGTCCAGGGGGGTGGCTGAGACCCAGTACTTC. It specifies CASSYSSRGVAETQYF.

This clonotype was seen many times. This chain joins TRBV10-3 and TRBJ1-1; weak D call: TRBD1 (5 bases). The CDR3 extends over 14 amino acids. The germline V gene has CDR1 ENHRY and CDR2 SYGVKD. With 4 bases removed from V and 8 bases from J, the gap between germline ends came to 17 bases. For the CDR3, the DNA is TGTGCCATCAGTGTGGGTCAGGGACGCCTAGAAGCTTTCTTT. This translates into CAISVGQGRLEAFF.

This clonotype was observed a handful of times. This chain connects TRBV2 to TRBJ1-5; a weak D match, TRBD1 (6 bases). This CDR3 comprises 14 residues. V was cut by 6 bases and J by 7 bases, with 16 bases left in between. Germline CDR1 SNHLY, CDR2 FYNNEI. CDR3 sequence: CASSQGRGLQPQHF. CDR3 in DNA: TGTGCCAGCAGCCAAGGCAGGGGTCTACAGCCCCAGCATTTT.

This chain's CDR3 is CASSPREGKMNTEAFF. The CDR3 DNA sequence: TGTGCCAGCAGCCCCCGGGAGGGAAAAATGAACACTGAAGCTTTCTTT. V and J are TRBV7-9 and TRBJ1-1; D remains unclear. Germline assignment: CDR1 SEHNR and CDR2 FQNEAQ (reference sequence). Trimming pared 5 bases from V and 0 bases from J, leaving 16 bases between. The CDR3 loop spans 16 amino acids.

The chain employs TRBV15 and TRBJ1-2, with D hard to call. The germline CDR1 and CDR2 sequences are LNHNV and YYDKDF (reference sequence). The CDR3 consists of 13 residues. Trimming shortened V by 4 bases and J by 5 bases, and 11 bases separated the two germline ends. The CDR3 nucleotides read TGTGCCACCAGCAAAGAACGGCGATATGGCTACACCTTC. Translation: CATSKERRYGYTF.

This clonotype was counted between two and nine times. This rearrangement joins TRBV9 to TRBJ2-7, with D maybe TRBD2 (6 bases). Germline V gene data show CDR1 as SGDLS and CDR2 as YYNGEE. The CDR3 sequence is 16 residues long. V dropped 0 bases and J dropped 7 bases, with 20 bases sitting between them. The CDR3 DNA follows: TGTGCCAGCAGCGTAGGGGTGACGGGATCCGGGGGAGAGCAGTACTTC. Amino acid sequence: CASSVGVTGSGGEQYF.

The chain joins TRBV24-1 to TRBJ2-2; D not certain. V dropped 3 bases and J dropped 6 bases, with 4 bases sitting between them. The CDR3 loop spans 12 amino acids. Germline V CDR1 and CDR2: KGHDR, SFDVKD. CDR3 amino acids: CATSDPPGELFF. The CDR3, as DNA: TGTGCCACCAGTGATCCCCCCGGGGAGCTGTTTTTT.